These 32 T cell receptor beta chains were all obtained from the same sample, sequenced in a study of T cell responses to AZD1222 COVID-19 vaccine. Using immunoSEQ multiplex PCR, the repertoire was profiled, and TCRdb retains in-frame clones only, with some absent. Seen here are roughly 150,000 clones, under 90% observed once, and the top ten hold 1.6%. Sequenced here: peripheral blood, sampled 28 days after the second AZD1222 dose. Source of these receptors: an adult who received the AZD1222 COVID-19 vaccine.

The rearrangement uses TRBV6-2 or TRBV6-3 and TRBJ2-1; D might be TRBD1 or TRBD2, each matching 5 bases. The CDR3 contains 16 residues. Deletions cut 0 bases from V and 0 bases from J, with 9 bases between. Per germline, CDR1 MNHEY and CDR2 SVGEGT. CDR3: CASSYSSGSSYNEQFF. CDR3 sequence (DNA): TGTGCCAGCAGTTACTCGTCAGGGAGCTCCTACAATGAGCAGTTCTTC.

There are many counts of this clone. Different DNA sequences within this sample yield the same CDR3. This sequence joins TRBV11-2 and TRBJ2-2, with D hard to call. This CDR3 is built from 13 residues. The V and J ends lost 4 bases and 4 bases respectively, with 7 bases between them. The germline V gene encodes CDR1 SGHAT and CDR2 FQNNGV. This CDR3 is CASSSRGTGELFF. For the CDR3, the DNA is TGTGCCAGCAGCTCGCGCGGCACCGGGGAGCTGTTTTTT. Full variable domain (rest looked up from reference TRBV11-2 and TRBJ2-2): EAGVAQSPRYKIIEKRQSVAFWCNPISGHATLYWYQQILGQGPKLLIQFQNNGVVDDSQLPKDRFSAERLKGVDSTLKIQPAKLEDSAVYLCASSSRGTGELFFGEGSRLTVL.

CDR3 nucleotide sequence: TGTGCCAGCAGCTTAGCGGGCCCCGCGGCCGGGGAGCTGTTTTTT. Amino acids: CASSLAGPAAGELFF. The chain uses TRBV7-8 and TRBJ2-2; D gene uncertain. The CDR3 has 15 amino acids. Trimming left V 0 bases short and J 6 bases short, with 11 bases between. CDR1 and CDR2 (germline): SGHVS, FQNEAQ.

This chain connects TRBV30 to TRBJ1-1; no reliable D call. CDR1 and CDR2 (germline): GTSNPN, SVGIG (reference sequence). The CDR3 has 11 residues. Deletions cut 0 bases from V and 8 bases from J, with 7 bases between. In DNA, the CDR3 is TGTGCCTGGAGTGTGAGGGTAGAAGCTTTCTTT. Protein: CAWSVRVEAFF.

CDR3 sequence reads: CASSPDTVGTEAFF. CDR3 sequence (DNA): TGTGCCAGCTCCCCGGACACGGTGGGGACTGAAGCTTTCTTT. This chain uses TRBV18 with TRBJ1-1, with D perhaps TRBD1 (5 bases). The V gene lost 6 bases and the J gene lost 5 bases, with 16 bases spanning the gap. From germline, CDR1 is KGHSH and CDR2 LQKENI. The CDR3 contains 14 residues.

Here the CDR3 DNA reads TGTGCCAGTAGGCTGACAGGGTCCGGAAACACCATATATTTT. This encodes CASRLTGSGNTIYF. V usage is TRBV19 and J usage is TRBJ1-3; 7 nucleotides line up with TRBD1. The CDR3 is 14 residues long. J was trimmed by 4 bases and V by 6 bases; bases with no gene match: 6. Germline CDR1 LNHDA, CDR2 SQIVND (reference sequence).

This clone was seen only a few times. V and J are TRBV30 and TRBJ1-1, with 9 bases identical to TRBD1. CDR1 is GTSNPN, CDR2 SVGIG, per germline (reference sequence). The CDR3 extends over 14 amino acids. The V gene end was trimmed by 1 base and the J gene end by 10 bases; junction bases not matched to a gene: 10. CDR3 DNA: TGTGCCTGGAGTGCTATTCGACAGGGGGTGAGAGCTTTCTTT. It yields the protein CAWSAIRQGVRAFF.

The chain joins TRBV9 to TRBJ1-1; D gene uncertain. The CDR3 is made up of 14 amino acids. CDR1 and CDR2 from the germline V gene are SGDLS and YYNGEE. The V and J ends lost 0 bases and 4 bases respectively, with 10 bases between them. CDR3 residues: CASSVGSGATEAFF. DNA of the CDR3: TGTGCCAGCAGCGTAGGATCGGGTGCCACTGAAGCTTTCTTT. Full variable domain (rest looked up from reference TRBV9 and TRBJ1-1): DSGVTQTPKHLITATGQRVTLRCSPRSGDLSVYWYQQSLDQGLQFLIQYYNGEERAKGNILERFSAQQFPDLHSELNLSSLELGDSALYFCASSVGSGATEAFFGQGTRLTVV.

The chain carries TRBV6-6 and TRBJ1-5; D ambiguous. Germline V gene lookup returns CDR1 MNHNY and CDR2 SVGAGI (reference sequence). Deletions cut 10 bases from V and 0 bases from J, with 10 bases between. The CDR3 contains 13 residues. CDR3 in DNA: TGTGCCATTCGGGCCGATAGCAATCAGCCCCAGCATTTT. It encodes CAIRADSNQPQHF.

The CDR3 reads CASSDRQDSYEQYV. Here the CDR3 DNA reads TGTGCCAGCAGTGACCGACAGGACTCCTACGAGCAGTACGTC. The rearrangement uses TRBV2 and TRBJ2-7; the D gene is possibly TRBD1 (6 bases). V was cut by 3 bases and J by 0 bases, with 9 bases left in between. The CDR3 runs to 14 residues. Germline V lookup: CDR1 SNHLY, CDR2 FYNNEI.

This chain connects TRBV5-1 to TRBJ1-6, with 7 bases lining up with TRBD1. The CDR3 consists of 14 residues. The germline CDR1 and CDR2 sequences are SGHRS and YFSETQ. The J segment lost 10 bases and the V segment lost 4 bases, leaving 8 bases of the junction unmatched. CDR3: CASSPGQAESPLHF. As DNA, the CDR3 is TGCGCCAGCAGCCCCGGACAGGCCGAATCACCCCTCCACTTT.

The chain combines TRBV28 with TRBJ1-6; 8 nucleotides agree with TRBD1. V shed 6 bases, J shed 10 bases, and the junction held 8 bases outside the gene matches. The CDR3 has 14 amino acids. Germline CDR1 and CDR2: MDHEN and SYDVKM. Here the CDR3 DNA reads TGTGCCAGCAGAAACCAGGGGGCAGGGTCACCCCTCCACTTT. It yields the protein CASRNQGAGSPLHF.

The V gene is TRBV3-1 (or the pseudogene TRBV3-2), the J gene TRBJ1-6, with 7 bases matching TRBD1. Germline CDR1 and CDR2: LGHDT and YNNKEL (reference sequence). The CDR3 runs 18 residues. V dropped 2 bases and J dropped 1; count of bases not matched to a gene: 8. The CDR3 sequence is CASSQPTRGLSYNSPLHF. CDR3 nucleotide sequence: TGTGCCAGCAGCCAACCCACCAGGGGGTTGTCCTATAATTCACCCCTCCACTTT.

The chain links TRBV7-2 to TRBJ2-7, with a weak D call TRBD1 (6 bases). With 5 bases removed from V and 2 bases from J, the gap between germline ends came to 16 bases. CDR3 length equals 15 residues. The germline CDR1 and CDR2 sequences are SGHTA and FQGNSA. The CDR3 nucleotides are TGTGCCAGCAGCCGTACCGGGACACCCACCTACGAGCAGTACTTC. This codes for CASSRTGTPTYEQYF.

This sequence joins TRBV5-1 and TRBJ2-2; TRBD2 matches 14 bases. The CDR3 spans 19 residues. Germline CDR1 and CDR2: SGHRS and YFSETQ. Trimming cost V 4 bases and J 0 bases; bases outside gene matches: 8. This CDR3 is CASSARTSGRLANTGELFF. CDR3 in DNA: TGCGCCAGCAGCGCGAGGACTAGCGGGAGGCTCGCGAACACCGGGGAGCTGTTTTTT.

The chain joins TRBV11-1 to TRBJ2-2; D unresolved. CDR1 is SGHAT and CDR2 is FQDESV in the germline V gene (reference sequence). V lost 4 bases, J lost 3 bases, and 12 bases lay in between. The CDR3 has 15 amino acids. The CDR3 region is CASSSPVADTGELFF. Written as DNA, the CDR3 is TGTGCCAGCAGCTCCCCCGTGGCGGACACCGGGGAGCTGTTTTTT.

The V and J genes are TRBV30 and TRBJ1-2; TRBD1 is a possible D gene (6 bases). Looked up from germline, CDR1 is GTSNPN and CDR2 is SVGIG (reference sequence). CDR3 length equals 13 residues. The germline V and J ends were trimmed by 1 base and 6 bases, with 12 bases remaining between them. CDR3 in DNA: TGTGCCTGGAGTGGACAACACAGGGATGGCTACACCTTC. It is translated as CAWSGQHRDGYTF.

This sequence joins TRBV3-1 (or the pseudogene TRBV3-2) and TRBJ1-2, with unresolved D. Germline assignment: CDR1 LGHDT and CDR2 YNNKEL (reference sequence). This CDR3 has 12 residues. The V end lost 4 bases, the J end lost 10 bases, and 13 bases lay between the germline ends. As DNA, the CDR3 is TGTGCCAGCAGCCCAACCGAGGGTACCTACACCTTC. Protein sequence: CASSPTEGTYTF.

The chain combines TRBV19 with TRBJ1-4; D is ambiguous. The length of the CDR3 is 13 residues. Looked up from germline, CDR1 is LNHDA and CDR2 is SQIVND (reference sequence). With 7 bases removed from V and 5 bases from J, the gap between germline ends came to 11 bases. The CDR3 nucleotides are TGTGCCAGTAAGAATAATCCAAATGAAAAACTGTTTTTT. Translation: CASKNNPNEKLFF.

The V call is TRBV19, the J call TRBJ2-3, with D unclear. The CDR3 covers 15 residues. Trimming took off 6 bases at V and 2 bases at J, with 15 bases between the two ends. CDR1 and CDR2 from the germline V gene are LNHDA and SQIVND (reference sequence). The CDR3 protein is CASRGAGLPTDTQYF. The CDR3 DNA reads as TGTGCCAGTAGGGGTGCAGGCCTACCCACAGATACGCAGTATTTT.

This clone is a singleton in its sample. The chain's CDR3 is CASSQETLYEQYF. The CDR3 DNA follows: TGCGCCAGCAGCCAAGAGACCCTCTACGAGCAGTACTTC. The V and J genes are TRBV4-1 and TRBJ2-7, with D unclear. V was trimmed by 0 bases and J by 3 bases, leaving 6 bases between them. The CDR3 is 13 amino acids. Germline lookup yields CDR1 MGHRA and CDR2 YSYEKL.

This chain's CDR3 is CASTLEGLADTQYF. In DNA form, the CDR3 reads TGTGCCAGCACCTTAGAGGGCCTCGCAGATACGCAGTATTTT. The V gene is TRBV28, the J gene TRBJ2-3; tentatively, D is TRBD2 (5 bases). Germline V gene sequence: CDR1 MDHEN, CDR2 SYDVKM. The V and J ends lost 7 bases and 4 bases respectively, with 15 bases between them. The CDR3 sequence is 14 residues long.

The table lists this clone with a count of one. The rearrangement joins TRBV30 to TRBJ1-6; weak D call: TRBD1 (5 bases). The germline V and J ends were trimmed by 1 base and 12 bases, with 16 bases remaining between them. The germline V gene has CDR1 GTSNPN and CDR2 SVGIG (reference sequence). CDR3 size: 14 residues. For the CDR3, the DNA is TGTGCCTGGAGTGCTAGCACCCAGGGTTTACCCCTCCACTTT. Amino acids: CAWSASTQGLPLHF.

V is TRBV2 and J is TRBJ1-1; 11 positions match TRBD1. CDR1 SNHLY and CDR2 FYNNEI come from the germline V gene. V shed 5 bases and J 5 bases; nucleotides not matched to a gene: 7. This CDR3 is 15 amino acids long. The CDR3: CASSFGTGGRTEAFF. The DNA of the CDR3 is TGTGCCAGCAGTTTCGGGACAGGGGGTAGGACTGAAGCTTTCTTT.

The gene calls are TRBV19 and TRBJ1-3; D is uncertain. Germline CDR1 is LNHDA and CDR2 is SQIVND (reference sequence). The CDR3 runs to 15 residues. The ends were cut back, 5 bases at V and 0 bases at J, with 11 bases in the middle. CDR3 region: CASSPGRYSGNTIYF. The CDR3 DNA reads TGTGCCAGTAGTCCCGGACGGTACTCTGGAAACACCATATATTTT. Full variable domain (outside the CDR3, taken from reference TRBV19 and TRBJ1-3): DGGITQSPKYLFRKEGQNVTLSCEQNLNHDAMYWYRQDPGQGLRLIYYSQIVNDFQKGDIAEGYSVSREKKESFPLTVTSAQKNPTAFYLCASSPGRYSGNTIYFGEGSWLTVV.

The V gene is TRBV28, the J gene TRBJ1-1; 8 bases map to TRBD1. CDR1 is MDHEN, CDR2 SYDVKM, per germline. This CDR3 contains 14 residues. The J segment lost 4 bases and the V segment lost 8 bases, leaving 9 bases of the junction unmatched. The CDR3 loop is CASHVQGAGTEAFF. DNA of the CDR3: TGTGCCAGCCATGTTCAGGGGGCCGGCACTGAAGCTTTCTTT.

This rearrangement joins TRBV7-9 to TRBJ2-5, with 8 nucleotides matching TRBD1. Trimming took 5 bases from V and 2 from J; bases not matched to a gene: 7. This CDR3 has 15 amino acids. From germline, CDR1 is SEHNR and CDR2 FQNEAQ (reference sequence). CDR3 nucleotides: TGTGCCAGCAGCATCCGGACAGGGCCGCAAGAGACCCAGTACTTC. Its translation is CASSIRTGPQETQYF. The full variable domain, in which reference TRBV7-9 and TRBJ2-5 provide the parts outside the CDR3, is DTGVSQNPRHKITKRGQNVTFRCDPISEHNRLYWYRQTLGQGPEFLTYFQNEAQLEKSRLLSDRFSAERPKGSFSTLEIQRTEQGDSAMYLCASSIRTGPQETQYFGPGTRLLVL.

The chain uses TRBV28 and TRBJ2-7, with TRBD2 as a possible D gene (5 bases). V was pared by 8 bases and J by 3 bases, with 8 bases between. Germline-derived CDR1 and CDR2 are MDHEN and SYDVKM. The CDR3 spans 11 residues. The CDR3, as DNA: TGTGCCAGCGGAGGCTACTACGAGCAGTACTTC. As protein: CASGGYYEQYF.

The rearrangement uses TRBV20-1 and TRBJ1-2; D unclear. The CDR3 consists of 10 residues. The V end was cut by 5 bases, the J end by 6 bases, with 7 bases between. Germline loops: CDR1 DFQATT, CDR2 SNEGSKA (reference sequence). The DNA of the CDR3 is TGCAGTGCTCCAGAACATGGCTACACCTTC. Protein: CSAPEHGYTF.

The chain employs TRBV6-5 and TRBJ1-4; no definite D call. The V gene lost 8 bases and the J gene lost 1 base, with 5 bases spanning the gap. The CDR3 runs to 12 residues. Germline V lookup: CDR1 MNHEY, CDR2 SVGAGI. This CDR3 is CASRRTNEKLFF. In DNA form, the CDR3 reads TGTGCCAGCCGTCGAACTAATGAAAAACTGTTTTTT.

The rearrangement uses TRBV28 and TRBJ2-7, with a weak D call TRBD1 (5 bases). V gave up 7 bases and J gave up 2 bases, with 15 bases separating them. The CDR3 contains 14 residues. Germline CDR1 and CDR2: MDHEN and SYDVKM. CDR3 nucleotide sequence: TGTGCCAGCACCCTGCCAGGGCCGGCCTACGAGCAGTACTTC. Translating it yields CASTLPGPAYEQYF.

CDR3 nucleotide sequence: TGCGCCAGCAGCTTGGATACCCCGAGAGGGGATGGCACTGAAGCTTTCTTT. It yields the protein CASSLDTPRGDGTEAFF. The V call is TRBV5-1, the J call TRBJ1-1; perhaps TRBD1 as D (5 bases). The V gene lost 0 bases and the J gene lost 4 bases, with 19 bases spanning the gap. The CDR3 consists of 17 residues. Germline CDR1 is SGHRS and CDR2 is YFSETQ. Supplemented by reference TRBV5-1 and TRBJ1-1, the full variable domain reads KAGVTQTPRYLIKTRGQQVTLSCSPISGHRSVSWYQQTPGQGLQFLFEYFSETQRNKGNFPGRFSGRQFSNSRSEMNVSTLELGDSALYLCASSLDTPRGDGTEAFFGQGTRLTVV.